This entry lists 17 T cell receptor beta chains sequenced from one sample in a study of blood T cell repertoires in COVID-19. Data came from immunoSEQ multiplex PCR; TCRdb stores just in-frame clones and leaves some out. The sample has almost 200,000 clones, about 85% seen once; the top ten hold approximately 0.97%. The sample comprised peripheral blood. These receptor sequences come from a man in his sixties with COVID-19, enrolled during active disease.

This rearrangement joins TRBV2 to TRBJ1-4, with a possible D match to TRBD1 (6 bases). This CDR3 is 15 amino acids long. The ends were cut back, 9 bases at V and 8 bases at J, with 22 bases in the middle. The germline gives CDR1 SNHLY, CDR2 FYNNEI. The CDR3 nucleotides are TGTGCCAGAGGGGTTAAAGGACAGACAAAGGAAAAACTGTTTTTT. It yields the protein CARGVKGQTKEKLFF.

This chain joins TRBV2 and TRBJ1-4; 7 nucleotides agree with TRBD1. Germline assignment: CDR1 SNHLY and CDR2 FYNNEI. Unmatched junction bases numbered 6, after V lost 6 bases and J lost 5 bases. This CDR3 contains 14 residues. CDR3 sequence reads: CASSAGQLNEKLFF. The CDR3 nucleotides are TGTGCCAGCAGCGCGGGACAGCTAAATGAAAAACTGTTTTTT.

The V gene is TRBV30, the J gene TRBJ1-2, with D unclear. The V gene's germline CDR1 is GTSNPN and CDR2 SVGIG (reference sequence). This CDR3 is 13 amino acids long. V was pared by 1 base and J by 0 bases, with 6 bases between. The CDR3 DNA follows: TGTGCCTGGAGTGCAGAAGCTAACTATGGCTACACCTTC. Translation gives CAWSAEANYGYTF.

CDR3 bases: TGTGCCAGCAGCCTCCCCCGAGAAAGTGAAGCTTTCTTT. It translates to CASSLPRESEAFF. The J gene is TRBJ1-1, the V gene TRBV5-4; the D is unclear. CDR1 is SGHNT and CDR2 is YYREEE in the germline V gene (reference sequence). Trimming shortened V by 4 bases and J by 7 bases, and 14 bases separated the two germline ends. The CDR3 totals 13 residues.

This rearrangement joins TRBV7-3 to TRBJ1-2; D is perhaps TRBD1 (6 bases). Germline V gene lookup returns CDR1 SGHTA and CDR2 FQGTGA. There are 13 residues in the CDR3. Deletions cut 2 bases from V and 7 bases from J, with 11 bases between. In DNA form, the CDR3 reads TGTGCCAGCAGCTTAGAGGGCAGGGGTGGCTACACCTTC. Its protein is CASSLEGRGGYTF.

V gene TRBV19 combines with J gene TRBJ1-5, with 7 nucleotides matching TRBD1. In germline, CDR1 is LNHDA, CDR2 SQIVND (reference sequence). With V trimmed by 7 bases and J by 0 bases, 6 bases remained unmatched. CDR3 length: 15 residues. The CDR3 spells CASTQGDYSNQPQHF. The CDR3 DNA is TGTGCCAGTACCCAGGGGGATTATAGCAATCAGCCCCAGCATTTT.

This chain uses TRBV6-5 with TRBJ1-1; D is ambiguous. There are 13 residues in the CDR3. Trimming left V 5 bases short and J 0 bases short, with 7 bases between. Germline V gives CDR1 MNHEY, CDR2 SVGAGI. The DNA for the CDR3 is TGTGCCAGCAGTCCCGGGATGAACACTGAAGCTTTCTTT. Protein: CASSPGMNTEAFF.

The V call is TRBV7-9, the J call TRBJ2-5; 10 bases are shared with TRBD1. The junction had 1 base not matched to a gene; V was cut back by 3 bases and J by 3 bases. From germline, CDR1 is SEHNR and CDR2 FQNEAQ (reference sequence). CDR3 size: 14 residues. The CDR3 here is CASSLTGGKETQYF. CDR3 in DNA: TGTGCCAGCAGCTTGACAGGGGGCAAAGAGACCCAGTACTTC.

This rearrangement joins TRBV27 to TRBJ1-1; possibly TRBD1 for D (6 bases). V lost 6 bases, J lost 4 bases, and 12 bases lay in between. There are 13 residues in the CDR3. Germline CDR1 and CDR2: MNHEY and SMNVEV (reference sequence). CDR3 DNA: TGTGCCAGCAGCACAGGGTATGGCACTGAAGCTTTCTTT. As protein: CASSTGYGTEAFF.

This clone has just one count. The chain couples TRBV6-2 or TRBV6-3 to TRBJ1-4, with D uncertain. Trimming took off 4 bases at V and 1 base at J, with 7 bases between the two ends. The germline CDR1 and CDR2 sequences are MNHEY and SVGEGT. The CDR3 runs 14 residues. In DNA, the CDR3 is TGTGCCAGCAGTTCCCCCGGAACTAATGAAAAACTGTTTTTT. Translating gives CASSSPGTNEKLFF.

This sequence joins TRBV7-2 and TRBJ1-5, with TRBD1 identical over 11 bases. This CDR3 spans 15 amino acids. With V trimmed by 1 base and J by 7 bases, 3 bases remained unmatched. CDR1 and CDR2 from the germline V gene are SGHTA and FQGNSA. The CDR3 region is CASSLGGTGGQPQHF. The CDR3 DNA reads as TGTGCCAGCAGCTTAGGCGGGACAGGGGGACAGCCCCAGCATTTT.

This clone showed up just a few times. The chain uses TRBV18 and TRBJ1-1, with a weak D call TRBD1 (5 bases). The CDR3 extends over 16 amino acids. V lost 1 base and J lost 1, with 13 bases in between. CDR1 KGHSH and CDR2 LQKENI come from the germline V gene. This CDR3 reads CASSPQQGMWNTEAFF. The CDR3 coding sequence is TGTGCCAGCTCACCACAGCAGGGTATGTGGAACACTGAAGCTTTCTTT.

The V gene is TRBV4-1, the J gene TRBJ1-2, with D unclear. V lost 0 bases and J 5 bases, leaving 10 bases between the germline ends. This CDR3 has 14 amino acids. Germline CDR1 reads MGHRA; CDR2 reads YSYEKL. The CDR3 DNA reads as TGCGCCAGCAGCCAAGAGGGCCAGGTTTATGGCTACACCTTC. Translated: CASSQEGQVYGYTF.

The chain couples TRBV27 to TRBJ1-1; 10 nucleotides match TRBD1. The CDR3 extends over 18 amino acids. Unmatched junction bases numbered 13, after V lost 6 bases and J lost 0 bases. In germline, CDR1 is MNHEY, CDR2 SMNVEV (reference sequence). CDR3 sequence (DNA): TGTGCCAGCAGCAGGCCTTTAGGACAGGGGGGGATGAACACTGAAGCTTTCTTT. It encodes CASSRPLGQGGMNTEAFF.

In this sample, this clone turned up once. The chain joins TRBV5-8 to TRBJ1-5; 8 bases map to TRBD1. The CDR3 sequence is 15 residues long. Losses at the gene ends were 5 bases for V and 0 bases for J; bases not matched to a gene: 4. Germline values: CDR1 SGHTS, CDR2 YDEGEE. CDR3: CASRRGTGSNQPQHF. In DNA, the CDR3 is TGTGCCAGCAGGAGAGGGACAGGTAGCAATCAGCCCCAGCATTTT.

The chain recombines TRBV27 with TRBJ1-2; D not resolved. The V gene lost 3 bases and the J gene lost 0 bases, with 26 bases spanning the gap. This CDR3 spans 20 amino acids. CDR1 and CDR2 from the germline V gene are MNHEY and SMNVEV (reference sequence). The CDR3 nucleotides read TGTGCCAGCAGTTTTCGGTTCTACAGTACTTCGTCTTCGTCTAACTATGGCTACACCTTC. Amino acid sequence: CASSFRFYSTSSSSNYGYTF.

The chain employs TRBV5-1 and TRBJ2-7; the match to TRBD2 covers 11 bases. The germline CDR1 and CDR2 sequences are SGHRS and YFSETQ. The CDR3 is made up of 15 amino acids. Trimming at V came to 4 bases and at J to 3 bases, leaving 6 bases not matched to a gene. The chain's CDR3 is CASSGTSGQIYEQYF. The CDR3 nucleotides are TGCGCCAGCAGCGGGACTAGCGGTCAGATCTACGAGCAGTACTTC.